This TCR beta chain was profiled in a study of CD8+ T cells in alopecia areata (dated by TCRdb to the late 2010s). Study-wide context: The treated patients, all with moderate-to-severe alopecia areata, were enrolled in an open-label pilot trial of oral tofacitinib given at 5 to 10 mg twice daily. Tofacitinib was given for 6 to 18 months, followed by 6 months of follow-up off drug to assess delayed response and recurrence. For the treated patients, the SALT score, which quantifies what percentage of scalp surface area is affected, served as the measure of disease severity. High-throughput TCRbeta sequencing was used to examine T cell clonal expansion in alopecia areata in both the C3H/HeJ mouse model and human patients. Scalp tissue and sorted CD4+ and CD8+ peripheral blood T cells from patchy and totalis/universalis alopecia areata patients and from healthy controls were covered by human TCRbeta sequencing. Biopsies were taken from tofacitinib-treated patients at baseline and at 4 and 24 weeks of treatment, and a later scalp biopsy was taken in several of the tofacitinib-treated patients. Scalp clonality was compared across normal scalp (n=4), patchy alopecia areata scalp (n=8), and alopecia totalis/universalis scalp (n=8). RNA was obtained with the PAXgene miRNA kit for fixed scalp, the miRNeasy kit for PBMCs, and the RNeasy kit for mouse skin. TCRbeta CDR3 regions were amplified by immunoSEQ multiplex PCR with 35 Vbeta forward and 13 Jbeta reverse primers. The paper as a whole reports these results and caveats: Compared with mice, TCR sequences shared between patients were less clear, possibly partly because of HLA diversity across the patient population. During tofacitinib treatment, many expanded lesional clones stuck around in both scalp and blood, and this persistence may partly explain why relapse happens after treatment is stopped. With tofacitinib, both scalp clonality and the number of expanded CD8+ clones among the top 100 scalp clones went down significantly. Compared with normal scalp, lesional scalp had higher clonality and more expanded CD8+ clones, particularly in alopecia totalis/universalis, a pattern that suggests antigenic drive. Resident alphabeta T cells in normal human skin are also sequenced, complicating scalp TCR repertoire analysis, unlike mouse skin dominated by gammadelta T cells. Because the treated cohort was small and had just a single nonresponder, larger studies are needed to establish links between baseline CD8+ expansion and response.

The label giving this sample's time point can be read as: more than 3 weeks on oral tofacitinib. The sample's treatment or condition, from its label and the paper: oral pan-JAK inhibitor, 5-10 mg twice daily. Lesional scalp punch biopsies and peripheral blood were collected from alopecia areata patients. PBMCs were isolated by density centrifugation and stained for CD3, CD4 and CD8, and CD4+ and CD8+ T cells were sorted on a FACSAria. Trimming takes 1 base from V and 7 bases from J, and the germline ends sit 9 bases apart. Via the germline V gene, CDR1 is SGHRS and CDR2 YFSETQ. The CDR3, cysteine through phenylalanine, is 12 amino acids long. The entry retains the CDR3 DNA only, 36 bases that are in frame from base 1. Remarks on this clone: No antigen is known for it. Base qualities are not at hand, and no much larger clone is one base apart.

The library was obtained by the immunoSEQ multiplex PCR assay. For TCR sequencing, RNA was extracted from every sample and reverse transcribed into cDNA to serve as template. SuperScript III was used to make first-strand cDNA, primed with a 2:1 mix of oligo-dT and random hexamers. A synthetic immune receptor repertoire was used to gauge amplification bias, and whatever bias remained was removed computationally. Per the original workflow: Raw reads were preprocessed for error removal, and CDR3 was defined according to IMGT conventions as running from the conserved cysteine to phenylalanine. Clonality was computed by normalizing Shannon entropy by log2 of the number of productive unique TCRs and subtracting the result from 1. CD4 or CD8 identity of scalp clones was inferred by cross-referencing scalp TCRbeta sequences with sorted blood CD4 and CD8 repertoires. The table was pulled from immuneACCESS by TCRdb, which kept in-frame rearrangements only. Such tables lose some clones; where checked, under half of the loss comes from unresolved V genes, and the rest has no known cause. Clonal size and the V and J genes are those of that table, whereas D and trimming came from the DNA. Across this sample there are about 74,000 clones, with 29% seen only once. The top ten clones comprise 15% of the sample.

The source is a human donor with alopecia areata. The sample here was CD8+ T cells sorted from blood, taken at week 4, from a patient treated with tofacitinib. The chain employs TRBV5-1 and TRBJ2-7, with the D gene not confidently named. CDR3 sequence: CASSLNYQEQYF. The nucleotide sequence reads as follows: TGCGCCAGCAGCTTGAACTACCAGGAGCAGTACTTC. The entire variable domain, with the stretches around the CDR3 drawn from the reference TRBV5-1 and TRBJ2-7 proteins, is KAGVTQTPRYLIKTRGQQVTLSCSPISGHRSVSWYQQTPGQGLQFLFEYFSETQRNKGNFPGRFSGRQFSNSRSEMNVSTLELGDSALYLCASSLNYQEQYFGPGTRLTVT.